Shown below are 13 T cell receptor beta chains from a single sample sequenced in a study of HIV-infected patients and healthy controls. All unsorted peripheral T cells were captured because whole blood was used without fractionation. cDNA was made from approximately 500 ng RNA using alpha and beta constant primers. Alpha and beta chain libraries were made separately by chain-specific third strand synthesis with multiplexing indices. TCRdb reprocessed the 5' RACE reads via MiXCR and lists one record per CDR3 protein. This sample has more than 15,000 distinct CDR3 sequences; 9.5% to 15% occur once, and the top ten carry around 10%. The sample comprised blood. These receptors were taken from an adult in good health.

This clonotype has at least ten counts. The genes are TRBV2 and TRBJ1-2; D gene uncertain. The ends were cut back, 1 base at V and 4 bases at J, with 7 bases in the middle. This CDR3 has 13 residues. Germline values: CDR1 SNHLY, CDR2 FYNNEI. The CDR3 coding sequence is TGTGCCAGCAGTGAAGATCCAGCCTATGGCTACACCTTC. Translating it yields CASSEDPAYGYTF.

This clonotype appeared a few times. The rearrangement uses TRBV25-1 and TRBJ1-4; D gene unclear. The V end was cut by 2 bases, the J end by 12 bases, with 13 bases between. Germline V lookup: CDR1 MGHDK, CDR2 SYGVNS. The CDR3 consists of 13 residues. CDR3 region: CASSESPPEQLFF. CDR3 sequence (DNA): TGTGCCAGCAGTGAAAGCCCCCCGGAACAACTGTTTTTT.

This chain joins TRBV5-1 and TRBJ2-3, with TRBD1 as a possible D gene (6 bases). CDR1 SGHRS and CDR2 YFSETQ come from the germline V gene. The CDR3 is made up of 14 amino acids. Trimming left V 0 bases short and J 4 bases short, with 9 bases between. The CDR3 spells CASSLDRAPDTQYF. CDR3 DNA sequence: TGCGCCAGCAGCTTGGACAGGGCACCAGATACGCAGTATTTT. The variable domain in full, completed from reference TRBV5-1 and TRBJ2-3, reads KAGVTQTPRYLIKTRGQQVTLSCSPISGHRSVSWYQQTPGQGLQFLFEYFSETQRNKGNFPGRFSGRQFSNSRSEMNVSTLELGDSALYLCASSLDRAPDTQYFGPGTRLTVL.

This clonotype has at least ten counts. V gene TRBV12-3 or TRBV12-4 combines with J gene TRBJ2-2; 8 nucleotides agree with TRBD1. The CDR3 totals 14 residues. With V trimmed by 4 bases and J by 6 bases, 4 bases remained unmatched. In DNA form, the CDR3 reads TGTGCCAGCAGTTGGACAGGGTCGGCCGGGGAGCTGTTTTTT. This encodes CASSWTGSAGELFF.

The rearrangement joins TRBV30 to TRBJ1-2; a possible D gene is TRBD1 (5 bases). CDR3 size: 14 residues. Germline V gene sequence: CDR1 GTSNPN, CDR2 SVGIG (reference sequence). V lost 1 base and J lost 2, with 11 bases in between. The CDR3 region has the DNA TGTGCCTGGAGTGCCAGGCGGGGGAACTATGGCTACACCTTC. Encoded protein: CAWSARRGNYGYTF.

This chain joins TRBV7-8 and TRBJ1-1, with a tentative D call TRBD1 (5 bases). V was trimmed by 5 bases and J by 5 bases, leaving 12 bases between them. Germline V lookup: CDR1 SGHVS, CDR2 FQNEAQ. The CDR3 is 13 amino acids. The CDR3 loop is CASSRDVVTEAFF. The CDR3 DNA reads TGTGCCAGCAGCCGGGACGTTGTGACTGAAGCTTTCTTT.

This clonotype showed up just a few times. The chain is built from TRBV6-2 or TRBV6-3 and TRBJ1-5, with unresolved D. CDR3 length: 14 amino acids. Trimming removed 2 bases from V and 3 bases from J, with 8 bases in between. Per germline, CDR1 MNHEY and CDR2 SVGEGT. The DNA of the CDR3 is TGTGCCAGCAGTTACGGGGAGATCAATCAGCCCCAGCATTTT. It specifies CASSYGEINQPQHF.

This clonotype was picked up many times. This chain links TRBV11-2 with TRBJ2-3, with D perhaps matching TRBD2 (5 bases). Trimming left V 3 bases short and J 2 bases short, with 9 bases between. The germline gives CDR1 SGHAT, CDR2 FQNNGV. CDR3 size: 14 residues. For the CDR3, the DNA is TGTGCCAGCAGCTTCTCCGGGAACACAGATACGCAGTATTTT. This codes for CASSFSGNTDTQYF. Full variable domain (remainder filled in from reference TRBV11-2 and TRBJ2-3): EAGVAQSPRYKIIEKRQSVAFWCNPISGHATLYWYQQILGQGPKLLIQFQNNGVVDDSQLPKDRFSAERLKGVDSTLKIQPAKLEDSAVYLCASSFSGNTDTQYFGPGTRLTVL.

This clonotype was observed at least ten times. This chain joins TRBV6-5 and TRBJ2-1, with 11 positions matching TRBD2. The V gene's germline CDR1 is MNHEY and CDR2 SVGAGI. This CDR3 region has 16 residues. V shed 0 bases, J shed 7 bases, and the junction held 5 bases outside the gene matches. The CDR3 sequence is CASSYSASGGYNEQFF. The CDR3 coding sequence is TGTGCCAGCAGTTACTCGGCTAGCGGGGGGTATAATGAGCAGTTCTTC.

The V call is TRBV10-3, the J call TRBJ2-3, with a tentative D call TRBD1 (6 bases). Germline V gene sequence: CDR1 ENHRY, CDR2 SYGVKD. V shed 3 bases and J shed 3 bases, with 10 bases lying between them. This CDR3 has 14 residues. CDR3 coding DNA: TGTGCCATCAGTGATGGGGGCGGGACAGATACGCAGTATTTT. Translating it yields CAISDGGGTDTQYF.

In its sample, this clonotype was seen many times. The CDR3 spells CASSPVPKAGNTIYF. The CDR3 DNA is TGTGCCAGCAGCCCCGTGCCAAAAGCTGGAAACACCATATATTTT. The chain combines TRBV7-2 with TRBJ1-3; D gene uncertain. Germline CDR1 is SGHTA and CDR2 is FQGNSA. V lost 5 bases, J lost 2 bases, and 13 bases lay in between. The CDR3 has 15 amino acids.

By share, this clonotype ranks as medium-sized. CDR3 residues: CSARGAGMNTEAFF. CDR3 DNA sequence: TGCAGTGCTAGAGGGGCAGGAATGAACACTGAAGCTTTCTTT. The chain is built from TRBV20-1 and TRBJ1-1; no clear D. Per germline, CDR1 DFQATT and CDR2 SNEGSKA (reference sequence). The CDR3 is made up of 14 amino acids. V was pared by 1 base and J by 0 bases, with 9 bases between.

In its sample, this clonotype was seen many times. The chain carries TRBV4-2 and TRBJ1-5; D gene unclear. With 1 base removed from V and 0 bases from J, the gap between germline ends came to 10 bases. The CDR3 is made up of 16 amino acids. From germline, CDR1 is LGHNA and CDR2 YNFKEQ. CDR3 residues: CASSQGRADSNQPQHF. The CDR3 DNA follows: TGTGCCAGCAGCCAAGGGAGGGCAGATAGCAATCAGCCCCAGCATTTT.